Given below is one T cell receptor beta chain in context. Its antigen is undetermined. CDR1 is SGHDT, CDR2 YYEEEE, per germline. V was shortened by 4 bases and J by 6 bases, with 13 bases between the two germline ends. The CDR3 is 13 residues long. The data derive from a study of EBV T-cell therapy then PD-1 blockade in nasopharyngeal carcinoma. Treatment in this sample: AdE1-LMPpoly-expanded autologous EBV-specific T-cell therapy followed by anti-PD-1 nivolumab. The data were produced by immunoSEQ multiplex PCR, yet TCRdb's version contains in-frame clones alone and is incomplete. The table records roughly 16,000 clones, approximately 88% of them present only once.

This sequence was found in a man aged 35-49 years with nasopharyngeal carcinoma. The chain links TRBV5-6 to TRBJ2-5; D might be TRBD1 (6 bases). Source: CD8+ T cells from blood, taken at day 0 from a patient whose treatment included autologous EBV-specific T cells and nivolumab. In DNA form, the CDR3 reads TGTGCCAGCAGCCCACAGGGTTACAAGACCCAGTACTTC. Amino acids: CASSPQGYKTQYF.